This TCR beta chain was sequenced in a study of T cell responses to AZD1222 COVID-19 vaccine. Assay: immunoSEQ multiplex PCR; the TCRdb copy retains only in-frame clones and omits some. Here the sample spans 150,000 to 200,000 clones, approximately 95% being singletons. Trimming took off 7 bases at V and 0 bases at J, with 13 bases between the two ends. The CDR3 has 14 amino acids. The germline V gene encodes CDR1 MDHEN and CDR2 SYDVKM. Study outcomes and limitations: The sample set comprised mostly white British donors with more females, and clonal diversity was possibly underestimated.

On this clone: Its target is not known.

The sequence derives from an adult in good health. V and J are TRBV28 and TRBJ2-7, with TRBD2 as a possible D gene (5 bases). The sample in question was peripheral blood, obtained on day 0 of AZD1222 vaccination. CDR3 protein: CASISGKSSYEQYF. The CDR3 nucleotides are TGTGCCAGCATAAGCGGCAAGAGCTCCTACGAGCAGTACTTC.